This TCR beta chain was retrieved from a study of blood T cell repertoires in COVID-19. The assay was immunoSEQ multiplex PCR, and TCRdb's table has in-frame clones only and misses some. The table shows approximately 210,000 clones, with roughly 84% occurring only once. The trim removed 3 bases at V and 1 base at J, leaving 3 bases unmatched. Looked up from germline, CDR1 is LGHDT and CDR2 is YNNKEL (reference sequence). The length of the CDR3 is 15 residues. The sample was PBMCs or T cells enriched from blood (not recorded which). J is TRBJ2-3 and V is TRBV3-1 (or the pseudogene TRBV3-2), with 8 bases that match TRBD2. This TCR was sampled from a man aged 30 to 39 in a cohort exposed to, infected with or recovered from COVID-19 (not recorded which). CDR3 sequence reads: CASSHQLAGTDTQYF. DNA for the CDR3: TGTGCCAGCAGCCACCAACTAGCGGGCACAGATACGCAGTATTTT.